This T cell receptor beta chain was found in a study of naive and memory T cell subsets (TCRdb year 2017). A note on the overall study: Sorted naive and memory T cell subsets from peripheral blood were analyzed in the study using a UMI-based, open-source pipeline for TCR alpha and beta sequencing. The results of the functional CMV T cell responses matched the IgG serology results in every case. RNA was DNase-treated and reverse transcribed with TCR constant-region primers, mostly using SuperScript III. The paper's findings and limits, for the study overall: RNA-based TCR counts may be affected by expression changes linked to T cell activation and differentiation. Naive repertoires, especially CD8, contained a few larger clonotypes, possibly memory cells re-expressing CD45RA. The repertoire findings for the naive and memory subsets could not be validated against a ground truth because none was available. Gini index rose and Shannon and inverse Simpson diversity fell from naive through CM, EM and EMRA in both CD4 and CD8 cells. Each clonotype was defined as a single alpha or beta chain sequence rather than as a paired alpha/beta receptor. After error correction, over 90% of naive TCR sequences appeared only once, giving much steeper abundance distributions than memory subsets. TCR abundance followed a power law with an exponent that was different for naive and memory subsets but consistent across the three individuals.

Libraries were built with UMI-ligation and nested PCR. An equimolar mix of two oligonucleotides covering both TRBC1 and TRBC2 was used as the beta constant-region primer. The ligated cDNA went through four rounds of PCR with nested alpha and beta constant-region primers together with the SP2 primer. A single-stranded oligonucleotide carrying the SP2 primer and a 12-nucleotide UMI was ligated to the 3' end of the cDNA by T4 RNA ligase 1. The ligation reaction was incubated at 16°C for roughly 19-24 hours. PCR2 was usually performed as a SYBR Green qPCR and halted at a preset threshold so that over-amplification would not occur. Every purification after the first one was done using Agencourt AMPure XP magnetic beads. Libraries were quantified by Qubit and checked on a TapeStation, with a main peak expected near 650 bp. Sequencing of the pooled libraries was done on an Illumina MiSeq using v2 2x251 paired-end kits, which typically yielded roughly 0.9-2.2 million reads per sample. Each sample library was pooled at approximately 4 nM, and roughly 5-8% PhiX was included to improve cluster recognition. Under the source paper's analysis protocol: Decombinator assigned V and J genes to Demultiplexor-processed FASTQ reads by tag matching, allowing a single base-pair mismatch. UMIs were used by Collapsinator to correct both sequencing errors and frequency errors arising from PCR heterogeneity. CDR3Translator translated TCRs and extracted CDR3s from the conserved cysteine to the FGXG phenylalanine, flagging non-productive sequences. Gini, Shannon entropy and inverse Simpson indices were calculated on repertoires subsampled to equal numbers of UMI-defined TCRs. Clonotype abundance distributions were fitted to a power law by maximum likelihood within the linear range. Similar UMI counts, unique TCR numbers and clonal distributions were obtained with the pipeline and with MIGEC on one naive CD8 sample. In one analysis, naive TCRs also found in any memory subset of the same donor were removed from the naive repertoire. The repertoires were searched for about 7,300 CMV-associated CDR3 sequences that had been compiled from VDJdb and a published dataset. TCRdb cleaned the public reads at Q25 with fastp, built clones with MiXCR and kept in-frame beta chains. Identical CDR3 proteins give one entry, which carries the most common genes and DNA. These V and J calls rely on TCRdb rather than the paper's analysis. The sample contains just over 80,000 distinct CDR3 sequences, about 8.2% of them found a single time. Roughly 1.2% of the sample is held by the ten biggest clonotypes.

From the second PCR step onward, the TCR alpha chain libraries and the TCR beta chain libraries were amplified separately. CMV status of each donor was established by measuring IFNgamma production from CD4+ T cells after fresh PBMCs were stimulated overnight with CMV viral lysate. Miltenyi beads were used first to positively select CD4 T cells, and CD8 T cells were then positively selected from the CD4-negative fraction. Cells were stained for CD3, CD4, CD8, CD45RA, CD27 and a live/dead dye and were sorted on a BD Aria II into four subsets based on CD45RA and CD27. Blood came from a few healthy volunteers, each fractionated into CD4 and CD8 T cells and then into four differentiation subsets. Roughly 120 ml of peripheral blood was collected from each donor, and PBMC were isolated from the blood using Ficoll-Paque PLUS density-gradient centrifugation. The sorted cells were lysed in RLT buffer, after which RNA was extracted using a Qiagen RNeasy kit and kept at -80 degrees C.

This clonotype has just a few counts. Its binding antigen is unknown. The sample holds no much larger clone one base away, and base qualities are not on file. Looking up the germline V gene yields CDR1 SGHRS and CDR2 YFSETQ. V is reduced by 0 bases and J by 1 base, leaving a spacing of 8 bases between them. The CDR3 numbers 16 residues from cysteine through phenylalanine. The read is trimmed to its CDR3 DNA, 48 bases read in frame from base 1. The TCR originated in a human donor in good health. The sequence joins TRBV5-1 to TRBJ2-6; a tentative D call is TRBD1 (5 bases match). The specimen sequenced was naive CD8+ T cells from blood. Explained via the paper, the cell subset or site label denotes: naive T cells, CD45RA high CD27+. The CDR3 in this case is CASSLGAGSGANVLTF. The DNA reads TGCGCCAGCAGCTTGGGTGCAGGGTCTGGGGCCAACGTCCTGACTTTC.